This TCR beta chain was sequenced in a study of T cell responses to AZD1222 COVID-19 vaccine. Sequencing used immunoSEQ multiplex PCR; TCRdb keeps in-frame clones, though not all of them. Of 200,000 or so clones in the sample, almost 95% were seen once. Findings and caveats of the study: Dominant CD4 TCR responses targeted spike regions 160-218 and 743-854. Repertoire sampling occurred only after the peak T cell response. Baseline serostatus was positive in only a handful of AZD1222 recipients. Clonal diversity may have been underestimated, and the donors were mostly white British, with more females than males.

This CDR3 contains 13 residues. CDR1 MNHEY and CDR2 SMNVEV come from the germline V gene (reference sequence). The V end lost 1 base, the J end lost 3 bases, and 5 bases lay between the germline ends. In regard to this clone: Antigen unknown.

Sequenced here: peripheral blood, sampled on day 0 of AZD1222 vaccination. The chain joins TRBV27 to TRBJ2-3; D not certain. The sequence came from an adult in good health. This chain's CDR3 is CASSLYGTDTQYF. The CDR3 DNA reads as TGTGCCAGCAGTTTATATGGTACAGATACGCAGTATTTT.